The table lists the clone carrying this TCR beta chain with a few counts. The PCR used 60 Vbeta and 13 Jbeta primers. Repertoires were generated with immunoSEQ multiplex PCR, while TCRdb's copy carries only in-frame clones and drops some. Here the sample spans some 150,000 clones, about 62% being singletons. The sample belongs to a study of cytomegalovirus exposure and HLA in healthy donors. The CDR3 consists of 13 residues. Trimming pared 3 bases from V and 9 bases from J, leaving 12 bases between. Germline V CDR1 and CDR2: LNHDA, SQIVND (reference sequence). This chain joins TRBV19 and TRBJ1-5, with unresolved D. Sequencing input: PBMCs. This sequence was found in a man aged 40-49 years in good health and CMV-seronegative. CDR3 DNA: TGTGCCAGTAGTATTTCAGGCATCCCGCCCCAGCATTTT. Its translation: CASSISGIPPQHF.